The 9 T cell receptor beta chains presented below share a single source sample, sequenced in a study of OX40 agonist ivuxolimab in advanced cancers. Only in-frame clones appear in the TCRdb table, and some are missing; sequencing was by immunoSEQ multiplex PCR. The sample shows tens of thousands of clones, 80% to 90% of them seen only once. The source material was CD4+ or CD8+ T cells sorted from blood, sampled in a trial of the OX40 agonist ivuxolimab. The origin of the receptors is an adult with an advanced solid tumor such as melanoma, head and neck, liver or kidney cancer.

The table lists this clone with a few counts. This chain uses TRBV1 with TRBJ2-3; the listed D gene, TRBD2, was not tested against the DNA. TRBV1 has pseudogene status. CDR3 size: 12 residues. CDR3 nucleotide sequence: TGCACCAGCAGCCGGGGGGGAGATACGCAGTATTTT. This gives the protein CTSSRGGDTQYF.

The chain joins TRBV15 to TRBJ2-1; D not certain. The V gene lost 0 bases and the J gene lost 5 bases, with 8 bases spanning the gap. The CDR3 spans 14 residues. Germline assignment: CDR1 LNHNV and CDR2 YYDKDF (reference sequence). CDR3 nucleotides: TGTGCCACCAGCAGAGATTTCAACAACAATGAGCAGTTCTTC. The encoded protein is CATSRDFNNNEQFF.

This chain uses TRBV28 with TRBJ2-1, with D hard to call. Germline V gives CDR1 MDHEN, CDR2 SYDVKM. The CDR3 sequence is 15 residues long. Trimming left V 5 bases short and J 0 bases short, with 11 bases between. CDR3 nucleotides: TGTGCCAGCAGTCCTGAGGCCAGCTCCTACAATGAGCAGTTCTTC. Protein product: CASSPEASSYNEQFF.

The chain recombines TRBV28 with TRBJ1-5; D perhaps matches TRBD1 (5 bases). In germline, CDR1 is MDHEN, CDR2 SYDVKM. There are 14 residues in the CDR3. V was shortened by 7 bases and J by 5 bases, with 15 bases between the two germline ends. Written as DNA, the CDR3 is TGTGCCAGCACTTCCCCTCAGGGCCATCAGCCCCAGCATTTT. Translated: CASTSPQGHQPQHF.

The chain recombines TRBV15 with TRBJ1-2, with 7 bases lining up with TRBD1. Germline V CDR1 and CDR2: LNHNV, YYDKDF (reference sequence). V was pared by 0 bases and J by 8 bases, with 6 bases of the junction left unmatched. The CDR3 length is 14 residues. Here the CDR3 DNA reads TGTGCCACCAGCAGAGAACTAGGGGGCAGGGGCTACACCTTC. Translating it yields CATSRELGGRGYTF.

CDR3 in DNA: TGTGCCAGCAGCTTGGCCGTGAGCAGCTCTGGAAACACCATATATTTT. It codes for CASSLAVSSSGNTIYF. V and J are TRBV5-8 and TRBJ1-3; D gene unclear. The CDR3 spans 16 residues. Looked up from germline, CDR1 is SGHTS and CDR2 is YDEGEE. Trimming left V 0 bases short and J 0 bases short, with 10 bases between.

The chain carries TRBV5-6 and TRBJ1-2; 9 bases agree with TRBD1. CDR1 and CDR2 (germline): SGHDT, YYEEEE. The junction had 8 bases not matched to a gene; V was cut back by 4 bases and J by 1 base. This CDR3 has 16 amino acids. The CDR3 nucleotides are TGTGCCAGCAGCATGGGGACAGGGAAGAATAACTATGGCTACACCTTC. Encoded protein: CASSMGTGKNNYGYTF.

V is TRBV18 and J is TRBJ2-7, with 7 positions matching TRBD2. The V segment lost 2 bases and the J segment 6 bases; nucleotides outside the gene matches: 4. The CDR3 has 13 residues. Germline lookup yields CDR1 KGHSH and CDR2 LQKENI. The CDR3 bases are TGTGCCAGCTCACCAGGCAGGGAGGGCGAGCAGTACTTC. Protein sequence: CASSPGREGEQYF.

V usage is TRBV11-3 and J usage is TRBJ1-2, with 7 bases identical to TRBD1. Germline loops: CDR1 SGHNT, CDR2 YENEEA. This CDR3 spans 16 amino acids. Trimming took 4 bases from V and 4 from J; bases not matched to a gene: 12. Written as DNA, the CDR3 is TGTGCCAGCAGCTCCCGACAGGGTGAAACTAGCTATGGCTACACCTTC. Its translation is CASSSRQGETSYGYTF.